This TCR beta chain was recorded in a study of CD8 T cells in Susac syndrome. For the study at large: Treatment at blood withdrawal was none, corticosteroids, or intravenous immunoglobulin alone in Susac syndrome patients.

An amount of RNA that ranged from roughly 0.5 to 1 ug was reverse transcribed with random hexamers. TCRdb reanalysed the immunoSEQ multiplex PCR reads using MiXCR and keeps one entry per CDR3 protein. The sample has 160,000 or so distinct CDR3 sequences, about 95% seen once. This CDR3 has 15 residues. Germline lookup yields CDR1 DFQATT and CDR2 SNEGSKA (reference sequence). The J segment lost 7 bases and the V segment lost 4 bases, leaving 13 bases of the junction unmatched. Comments on this clonotype: Its antigen is not known.

Study-level findings and limits: No clonal expansion appeared among CD4+ T cells in Susac patients.

Sequencing targeted TCR beta in blood CD8+ and CD4+ T cells. The sample was CD4+ T cells from PBMCs. The chain has TRBV20-1 and TRBJ1-5; TRBD1 matches 7 bases. This TCR came from a human donor with Susac syndrome. The CDR3 sequence: CSAMSGGPLDQPQHF. CDR3 nucleotides: TGCAGTGCTATGTCAGGGGGGCCGTTGGACCAGCCCCAGCATTTT.